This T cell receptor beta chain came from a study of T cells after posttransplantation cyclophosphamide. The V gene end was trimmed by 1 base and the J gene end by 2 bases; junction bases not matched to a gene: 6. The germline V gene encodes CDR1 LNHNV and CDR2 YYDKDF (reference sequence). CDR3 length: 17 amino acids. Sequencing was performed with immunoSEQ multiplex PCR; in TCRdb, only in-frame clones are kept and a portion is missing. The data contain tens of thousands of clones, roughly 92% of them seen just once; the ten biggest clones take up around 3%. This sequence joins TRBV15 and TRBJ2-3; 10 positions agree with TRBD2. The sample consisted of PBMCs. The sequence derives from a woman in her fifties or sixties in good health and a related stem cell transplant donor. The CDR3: CATSRAGAGGSTDTQYF. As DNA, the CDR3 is TGTGCCACCAGCAGAGCGGGAGCGGGAGGGTCCACAGATACGCAGTATTTT.